The clone carrying this TCR beta chain was recorded at least ten times. Antigen unknown. The sample comes from a study of early T cells in non-severe SARS-CoV-2 infection. In the study overall: Unpaired chains resulted from sequencing bulk RNA of unsorted whole blood. Study conclusions and caveats: Sequences matched to VDJdb favored anti-spike CD8 responses, while private and CD4 specificities were missed.

The length of the CDR3 is 16 residues. V was shortened by 6 bases and J by 1 base, with 16 bases between the two germline ends. CDR1 and CDR2 (germline): WSHSY, SAAADI. TCRdb re-called the 5' RACE reads through MiXCR, storing one row per CDR3 protein. Altogether tens of thousands of distinct CDR3 sequences are present, about 8.9% being singletons, with the ten largest covering roughly 18%. Sequenced: whole blood. The rearrangement links TRBV10-2 to TRBJ2-1; tentative D call: TRBD1 (5 bases). The sequence came from an adult who was a healthcare worker with PCR-confirmed SARS-CoV-2 infection or an uninfected control (not recorded which). This CDR3 is CASRQTVAASYNEQFF. In nucleotides, the CDR3 is TGCGCCAGCAGACAGACAGTCGCGGCGTCCTACAATGAGCAGTTCTTC.